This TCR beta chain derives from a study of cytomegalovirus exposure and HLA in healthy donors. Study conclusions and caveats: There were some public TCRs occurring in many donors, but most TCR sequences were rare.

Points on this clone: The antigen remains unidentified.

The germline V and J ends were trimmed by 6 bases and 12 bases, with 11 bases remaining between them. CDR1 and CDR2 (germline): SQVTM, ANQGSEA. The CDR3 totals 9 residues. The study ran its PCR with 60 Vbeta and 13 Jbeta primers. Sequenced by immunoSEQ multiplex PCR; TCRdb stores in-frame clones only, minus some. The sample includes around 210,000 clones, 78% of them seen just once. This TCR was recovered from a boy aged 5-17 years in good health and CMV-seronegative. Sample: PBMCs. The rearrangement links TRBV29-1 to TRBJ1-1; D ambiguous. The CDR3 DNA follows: TGCAGCGTCCCCTCGGTGCCTTTCTTT. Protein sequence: CSVPSVPFF.